This T cell receptor (beta chain) was profiled in a study of blood T cell repertoires in COVID-19. Participants' own reports of clinical history determined their cohort assignment. As processed by the authors: Counts of nucleated cells, estimated from reference gene primer amplification, were obtained. Repertoires were generated with immunoSEQ multiplex PCR, while TCRdb's copy carries only in-frame clones and drops some. The V and J calls and clone size are taken from that table; D and trimming were inferred from the DNA. This sample has roughly 260,000 clones; about 89% occur once, and the top ten carry approximately 1.3%. Germline V CDR1 and CDR2: MDHEN, SYDVKM. With 5 bases removed from V and 1 base from J, the gap between germline ends came to 8 bases. The CDR3 runs 13 residues.

The chain carries TRBV28 and TRBJ1-2, with D possibly matching TRBD1 (5 bases). The sequence came from a human donor in a cohort exposed to, infected with or recovered from COVID-19 (not recorded which). The donor label of this sample is uncertain. The sequenced material came from PBMCs or T cells enriched from blood (not recorded which). The CDR3 protein is CASSIRDNYGYTF. CDR3 in DNA: TGTGCCAGCAGTATCAGGGATAACTATGGCTACACCTTC.